This TCR beta chain was identified in a study of blood T cells in healthy people across ages. Study results and caveats: In older individuals, TCR beta diversity per million T cells was lower, falling roughly linearly with age. Diversity was estimated from one million T cells, and these estimates were considered underestimates.

Sample-barcoded 5' priming and a J-beta primer mix drove a second PCR of about 6 to 11 cycles. A template-switch adaptor containing 12 random nucleotides labeled each cDNA molecule. Samples each returned at least 3 million CDR3-containing paired-end reads. TCRdb passed the 5' RACE reads through MiXCR, listing each CDR3 protein once. The data contain around 1,900,000 distinct CDR3 sequences, about two fifths of them singletons. The table lists this clonotype with many counts. Its antigen is currently unknown. The sequence came from a human donor in good health. Sequencing input: blood.

CDR3 residues: CSAFKAGENTGELFF. CDR3 DNA: TGCAGTGCGTTTAAAGCGGGGGAGAACACCGGGGAGCTGTTTTTT. The chain couples TRBV20-1 to TRBJ2-2; 8 nucleotides align to TRBD2. J gave up 1 base and V 6 bases, and 7 bases lay outside the gene matches. The length of the CDR3 is 15 residues. The germline V gene has CDR1 DFQATT and CDR2 SNEGSKA (reference sequence).